The 8 T cell receptor beta chains reported below all come from one sample, sequenced in a study of T-cell memory formation after mild COVID-19. TCRdb processed the 5' RACE reads anew with MiXCR; each CDR3 protein has one entry. The sample records around 310,000 distinct CDR3 sequences, roughly 19% being singletons. Input material: PBMCs or a T cell subset sorted from them (not recorded which). The source of these receptors is a man between 18 and 29 years old who had mild COVID-19 (a few samples of this study predate the infection). Cell type and time point are not known.

The chain's CDR3 is CASGGGLTTYNEQFF. The CDR3 nucleotides are TGCGCCAGCGGGGGCGGACTTACGACCTACAATGAGCAGTTCTTC. This chain connects TRBV5-1 to TRBJ2-1, with a tentative D call TRBD1 (6 bases). Germline CDR1 and CDR2: SGHRS and YFSETQ. V lost 7 bases and J lost 2, with 16 bases in between. The CDR3 length is 15 residues.

The chain uses TRBV11-2 and TRBJ2-7, with 11 bases matching TRBD1. Germline assignment: CDR1 SGHAT and CDR2 FQNNGV. The CDR3 is 17 amino acids. V trimming: 5 bases; J trimming: 0 bases; junction bases outside the gene matches: 9. CDR3 residues: CASSPGTGGQSSYEQYV. The CDR3 coding sequence is TGTGCCAGCAGCCCCGGGACAGGGGGTCAGAGCTCCTACGAGCAGTACGTC.

This chain joins TRBV3-1 and TRBJ2-1, with TRBD2 matching 7 bases. Per germline, CDR1 LGHDT and CDR2 YNNKEL (reference sequence). The CDR3 spans 15 residues. V lost 1 base to trimming and J lost 9 bases; unmatched junction nucleotides: 9. The CDR3 DNA is TGTGCCAGCAGCCAAGGGCGGGGGAGCCACAGTGAGCAGTTCTTC. Its protein product is CASSQGRGSHSEQFF.

This chain uses TRBV20-1 with TRBJ1-5, with D uncertain. The CDR3 is made up of 13 amino acids. Trimming cost V 4 bases and J 0 bases, with 7 bases left between them. Germline-derived CDR1 and CDR2 are DFQATT and SNEGSKA (reference sequence). The CDR3 DNA is TGCAGTGCTATGGACGGTAGCAATCAGCCCCAGCATTTT. It specifies CSAMDGSNQPQHF.

The V and J genes are TRBV7-2 and TRBJ1-2; the D is unclear. The CDR3 is 14 residues long. Looked up from germline, CDR1 is SGHTA and CDR2 is FQGNSA. V gave up 1 base and J gave up 5 bases, with 11 bases separating them. This CDR3 is CASSLDGVRYGYTF. CDR3 DNA sequence: TGTGCCAGCAGCTTAGATGGGGTTCGATATGGCTACACCTTC.

A few counts support this clonotype. This chain links TRBV29-1 with TRBJ2-5, with 10 bases that match TRBD2. Per the germline V gene, CDR1 is SQVTM and CDR2 is ANQGSEA. V lost 1 base, J lost 9 bases, and 8 bases stayed unmatched. This CDR3 contains 14 residues. CDR3 loop: CSVEVAGGRKAQYF. CDR3 nucleotides: TGCAGCGTTGAAGTAGCGGGGGGCCGAAAGGCCCAGTACTTC.

This clonotype showed up just a few times. The rearrangement joins TRBV18 to TRBJ2-5; D call uncertain. With 4 bases removed from V and 3 bases from J, the gap between germline ends came to 6 bases. The CDR3 is made up of 12 amino acids. Germline CDR1 reads KGHSH; CDR2 reads LQKENI. The CDR3 DNA sequence: TGTGCCAGCTCACTGGACGAAGAGACCCAGTACTTC. As protein: CASSLDEETQYF. Together with reference TRBV18 and TRBJ2-5, the CDR3 gives the full variable domain: NAGVMQNPRHLVRRRGQEARLRCSPMKGHSHVYWYRQLPEEGLKFMVYLQKENIIDESGMPKERFSAEFPKEGPSILRIQQVVRGDSAAYFCASSLDEETQYFGPGTRLLVL.

This clonotype has more than one count but fewer than ten. The genes are TRBV12-5 and TRBJ2-2; perhaps TRBD1 as D (6 bases). The V and J ends lost 2 bases and 5 bases respectively, with 15 bases between them. The CDR3 totals 16 residues. The germline V gene has CDR1 LGHNT and CDR2 FRNRAP. The CDR3 nucleotides are TGTGCTAGTGGTTTGCTTACGGGACACCTAACCGGGGAGCTGTTTTTT. It yields the protein CASGLLTGHLTGELFF.